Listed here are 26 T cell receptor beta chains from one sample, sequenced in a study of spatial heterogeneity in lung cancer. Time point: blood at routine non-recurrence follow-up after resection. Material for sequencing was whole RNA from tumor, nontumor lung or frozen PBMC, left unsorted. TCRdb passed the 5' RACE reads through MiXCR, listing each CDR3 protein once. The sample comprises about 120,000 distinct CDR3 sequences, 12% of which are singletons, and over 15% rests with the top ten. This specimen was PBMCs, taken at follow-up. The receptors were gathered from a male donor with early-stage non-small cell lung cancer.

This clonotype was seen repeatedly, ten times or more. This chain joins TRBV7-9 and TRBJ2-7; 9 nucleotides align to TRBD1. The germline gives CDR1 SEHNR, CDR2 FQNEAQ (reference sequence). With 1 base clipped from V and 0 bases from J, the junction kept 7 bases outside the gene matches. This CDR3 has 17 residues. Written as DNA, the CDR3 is TGTGCCAGCAGCTTAGTTGGGACAGGGATCAGCTCCTACGAGCAGTACTTC. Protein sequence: CASSLVGTGISSYEQYF.

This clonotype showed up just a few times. CDR3 loop: CASSQVGNEQFF. CDR3 DNA sequence: TGCGCCAGCAGCCAGGTGGGCAATGAGCAGTTCTTC. The genes are TRBV4-1 and TRBJ2-1; D remains unclear. The CDR3 loop spans 12 amino acids. The V gene lost 3 bases and the J gene lost 6 bases, with 6 bases spanning the gap. Germline V CDR1 and CDR2: MGHRA, YSYEKL.

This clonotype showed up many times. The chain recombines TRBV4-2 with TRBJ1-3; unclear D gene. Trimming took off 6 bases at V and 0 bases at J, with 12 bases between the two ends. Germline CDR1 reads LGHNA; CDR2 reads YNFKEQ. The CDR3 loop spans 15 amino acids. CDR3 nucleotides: TGTGCCAGCAGTCCAGAGATCACCTCTGGAAACACCATATATTTT. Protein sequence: CASSPEITSGNTIYF.

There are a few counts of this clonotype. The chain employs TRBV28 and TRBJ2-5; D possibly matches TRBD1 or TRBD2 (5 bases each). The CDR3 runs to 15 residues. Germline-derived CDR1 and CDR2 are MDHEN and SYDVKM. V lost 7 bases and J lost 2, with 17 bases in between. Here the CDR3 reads CASTTPGPKQETQYF. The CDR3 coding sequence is TGTGCCAGCACCACCCCGGGACCCAAACAAGAGACCCAGTACTTC.

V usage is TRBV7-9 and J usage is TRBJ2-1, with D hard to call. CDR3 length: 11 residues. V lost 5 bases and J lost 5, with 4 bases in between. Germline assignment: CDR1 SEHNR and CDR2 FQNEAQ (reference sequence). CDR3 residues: CASSRDNEQFF. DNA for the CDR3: TGTGCCAGCAGCCGGGACAATGAGCAGTTCTTC.

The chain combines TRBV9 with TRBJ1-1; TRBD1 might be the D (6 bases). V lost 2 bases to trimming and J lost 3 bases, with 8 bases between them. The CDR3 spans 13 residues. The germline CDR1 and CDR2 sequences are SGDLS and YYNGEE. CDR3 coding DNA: TGTGCCAGCAGCGTTACAGGGTACACTGAAGCTTTCTTT. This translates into CASSVTGYTEAFF. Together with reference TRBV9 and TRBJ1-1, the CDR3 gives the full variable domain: DSGVTQTPKHLITATGQRVTLRCSPRSGDLSVYWYQQSLDQGLQFLIQYYNGEERAKGNILERFSAQQFPDLHSELNLSSLELGDSALYFCASSVTGYTEAFFGQGTRLTVV.

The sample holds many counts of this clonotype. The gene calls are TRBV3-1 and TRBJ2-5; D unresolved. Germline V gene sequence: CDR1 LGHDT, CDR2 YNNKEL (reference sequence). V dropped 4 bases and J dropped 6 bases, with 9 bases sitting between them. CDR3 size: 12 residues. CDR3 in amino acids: CASSPLTQTQYF. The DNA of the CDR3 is TGTGCCAGCAGCCCTTTGACGCAGACCCAGTACTTC.

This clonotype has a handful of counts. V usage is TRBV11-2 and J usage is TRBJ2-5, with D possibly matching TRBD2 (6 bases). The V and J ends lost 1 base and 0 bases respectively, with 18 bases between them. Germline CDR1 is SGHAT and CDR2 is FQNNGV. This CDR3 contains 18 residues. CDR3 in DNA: TGTGCCAGCAGCTTAGGATCCTTACGGGGGAAGTACCAAGAGACCCAGTACTTC. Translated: CASSLGSLRGKYQETQYF.

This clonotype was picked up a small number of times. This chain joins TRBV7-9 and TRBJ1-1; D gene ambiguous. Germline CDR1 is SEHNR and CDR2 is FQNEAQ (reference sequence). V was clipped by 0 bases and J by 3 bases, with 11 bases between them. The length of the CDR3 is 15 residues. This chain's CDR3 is CASSLAGGRYTEAFF. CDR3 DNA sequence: TGTGCCAGCAGCTTAGCGGGAGGGCGGTACACTGAAGCTTTCTTT. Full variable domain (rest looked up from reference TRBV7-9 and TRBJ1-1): DTGVSQNPRHKITKRGQNVTFRCDPISEHNRLYWYRQTLGQGPEFLTYFQNEAQLEKSRLLSDRFSAERPKGSFSTLEIQRTEQGDSAMYLCASSLAGGRYTEAFFGQGTRLTVV.

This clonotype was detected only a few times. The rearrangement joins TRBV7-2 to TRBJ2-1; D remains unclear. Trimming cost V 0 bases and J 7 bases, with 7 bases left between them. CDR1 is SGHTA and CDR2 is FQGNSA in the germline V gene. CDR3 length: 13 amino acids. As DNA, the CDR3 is TGTGCCAGCAGCTTAGCCCCGCGTAATGAGCAGTTCTTC. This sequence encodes CASSLAPRNEQFF.

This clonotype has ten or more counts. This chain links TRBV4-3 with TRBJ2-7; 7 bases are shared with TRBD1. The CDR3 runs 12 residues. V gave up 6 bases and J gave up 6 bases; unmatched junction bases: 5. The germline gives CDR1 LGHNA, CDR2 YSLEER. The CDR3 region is CASSKGQLEQYF. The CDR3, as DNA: TGCGCCAGCAGTAAGGGACAGCTCGAGCAGTACTTC.

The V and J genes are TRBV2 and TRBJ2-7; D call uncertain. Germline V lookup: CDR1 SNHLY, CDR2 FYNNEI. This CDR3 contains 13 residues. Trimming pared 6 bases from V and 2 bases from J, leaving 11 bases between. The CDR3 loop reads CASRLDGPYEQYF. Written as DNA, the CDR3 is TGTGCCAGCAGATTGGACGGCCCCTACGAGCAGTACTTC.

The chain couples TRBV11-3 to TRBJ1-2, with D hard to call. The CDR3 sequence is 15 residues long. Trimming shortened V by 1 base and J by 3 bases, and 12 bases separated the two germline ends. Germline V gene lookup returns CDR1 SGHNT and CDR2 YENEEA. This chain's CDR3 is CASSLAMPSHYGYTF. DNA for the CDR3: TGTGCCAGCAGCTTAGCTATGCCCTCCCACTATGGCTACACCTTC.

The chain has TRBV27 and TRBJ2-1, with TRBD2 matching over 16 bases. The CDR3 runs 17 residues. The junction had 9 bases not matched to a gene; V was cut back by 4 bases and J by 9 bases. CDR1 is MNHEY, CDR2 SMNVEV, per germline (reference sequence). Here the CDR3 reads CASSSGTSGGAGTEQFF. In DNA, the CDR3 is TGTGCCAGCAGTTCAGGGACTAGCGGGGGGGCAGGTACTGAGCAGTTCTTC.

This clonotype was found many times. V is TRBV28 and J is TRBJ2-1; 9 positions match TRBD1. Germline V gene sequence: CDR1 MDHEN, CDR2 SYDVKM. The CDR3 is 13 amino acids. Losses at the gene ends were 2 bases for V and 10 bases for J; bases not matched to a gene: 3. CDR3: CASSLLGTGEQFF. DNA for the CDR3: TGTGCCAGCAGTTTACTGGGGACAGGGGAGCAGTTCTTC. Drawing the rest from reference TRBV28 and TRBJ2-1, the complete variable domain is DVKVTQSSRYLVKRTGEKVFLECVQDMDHENMFWYRQDPGLGLRLIYFSYDVKMKEKGDIPEGYSVSREKKERFSLILESASTNQTSMYLCASSLLGTGEQFFGPGTRLTVL.

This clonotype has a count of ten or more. The CDR3 nucleotides are TGTGCCAGCAGCTTACCGTCCTACGAGCAGTACTTC. This sequence encodes CASSLPSYEQYF. The chain couples TRBV5-5 to TRBJ2-7; D uncertain. The V end was cut by 2 bases, the J end by 1 base, with 4 bases between. The germline CDR1 and CDR2 sequences are SGHKS and YYEKEE (reference sequence). The CDR3 extends over 12 amino acids.

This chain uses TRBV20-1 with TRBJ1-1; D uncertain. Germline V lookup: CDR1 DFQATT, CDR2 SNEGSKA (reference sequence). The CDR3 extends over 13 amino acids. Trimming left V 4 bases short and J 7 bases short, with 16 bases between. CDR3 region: CSATPRPTDEAFF. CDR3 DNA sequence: TGCAGTGCTACCCCCAGGCCCACTGATGAAGCTTTCTTT.

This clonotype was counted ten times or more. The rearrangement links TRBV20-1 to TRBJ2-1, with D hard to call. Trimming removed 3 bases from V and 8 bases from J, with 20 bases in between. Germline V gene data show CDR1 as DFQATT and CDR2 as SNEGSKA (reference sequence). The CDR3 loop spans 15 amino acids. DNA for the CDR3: TGCAGTGCTAGGTCCTTTAGTGGGGTTAAAGATGAGCAGTTCTTC. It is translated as CSARSFSGVKDEQFF.

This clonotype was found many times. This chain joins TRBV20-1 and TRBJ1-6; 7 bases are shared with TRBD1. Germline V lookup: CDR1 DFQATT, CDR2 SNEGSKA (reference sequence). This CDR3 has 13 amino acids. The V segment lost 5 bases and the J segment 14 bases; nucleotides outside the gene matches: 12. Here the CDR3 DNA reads TGCAGTGCTGCTAACCCCCACAGGGGATCCCTCCACTTT. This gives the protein CSAANPHRGSLHF.

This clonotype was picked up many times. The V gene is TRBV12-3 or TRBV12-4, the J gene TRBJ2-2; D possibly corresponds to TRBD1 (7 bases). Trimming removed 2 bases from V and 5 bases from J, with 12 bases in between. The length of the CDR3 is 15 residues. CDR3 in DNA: TGTGCCAGCAGTTTAAAGGGGGCGGGGACCGGGGAGCTGTTTTTT. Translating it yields CASSLKGAGTGELFF.

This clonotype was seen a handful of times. CDR3 protein: CATSQKGSGANVLTF. CDR3 DNA: TGTGCCACGAGTCAGAAGGGCTCTGGGGCCAACGTCCTGACTTTC. This sequence joins TRBV10-3 and TRBJ2-6; D unclear. The CDR3 covers 15 residues. Trimming took off 10 bases at V and 0 bases at J, with 13 bases between the two ends. Germline CDR1 and CDR2: ENHRY and SYGVKD.

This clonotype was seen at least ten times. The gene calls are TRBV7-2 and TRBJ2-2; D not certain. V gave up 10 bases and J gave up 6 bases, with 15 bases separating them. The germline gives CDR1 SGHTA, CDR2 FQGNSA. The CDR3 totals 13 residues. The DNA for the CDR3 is TGTGCCACCTCAACTGGGATGGCCGGGGAGCTGTTTTTT. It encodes CATSTGMAGELFF.

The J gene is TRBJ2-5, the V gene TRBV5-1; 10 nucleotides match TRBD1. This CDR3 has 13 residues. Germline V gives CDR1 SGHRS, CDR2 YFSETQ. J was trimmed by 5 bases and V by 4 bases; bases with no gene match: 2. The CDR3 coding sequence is TGCGCCAGCAGCCTGGGACAGGGGGAGACCCAGTACTTC. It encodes CASSLGQGETQYF.

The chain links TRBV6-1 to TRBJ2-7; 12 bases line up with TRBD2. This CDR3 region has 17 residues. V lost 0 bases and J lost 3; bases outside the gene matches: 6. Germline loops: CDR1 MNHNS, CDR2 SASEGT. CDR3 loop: CASSEAVLAGGYYEQYF. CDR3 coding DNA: TGTGCCAGCAGTGAAGCAGTACTAGCGGGGGGCTACTACGAGCAGTACTTC.

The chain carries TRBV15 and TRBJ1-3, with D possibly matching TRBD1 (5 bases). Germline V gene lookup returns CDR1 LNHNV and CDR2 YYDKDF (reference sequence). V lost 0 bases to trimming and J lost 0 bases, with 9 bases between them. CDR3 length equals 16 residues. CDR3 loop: CATSRENRNSGNTIYF. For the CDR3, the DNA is TGTGCCACCAGCAGAGAGAACAGGAACTCTGGAAACACCATATATTTT.

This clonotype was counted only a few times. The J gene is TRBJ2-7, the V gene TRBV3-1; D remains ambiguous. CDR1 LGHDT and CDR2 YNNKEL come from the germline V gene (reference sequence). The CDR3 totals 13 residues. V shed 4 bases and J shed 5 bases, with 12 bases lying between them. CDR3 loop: CASSPALGNEQYF. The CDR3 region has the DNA TGTGCCAGCAGCCCAGCGTTGGGGAACGAGCAGTACTTC.